These T cell receptor beta chains were read from a single sample in a study of T cell clones after liver transplantation. Libraries were prepared by immunoSEQ multiplex PCR; TCRdb keeps only in-frame clonotypes and omits some of them. The repertoire holds around 100,000 clones, with 80% to 90% as singletons. The sequencing used CD4+ T cells from blood, collected about 50 months after liver transplant. Receptor source: a human patient who received a liver transplant. Some T cells may be provided by the graft donor. The CDR3 runs from the conserved cysteine through the conserved F or W.

>TRBV7-3|TRBJ2-1
CASSLDRGSSGQFF
>TRBV9|TRBJ2-3
CASSATSTDTQYF
>TRBV9|TRBJ2-7
CASGGQGSYEQYF
>TRBV19|TRBJ2-1
CASSIVSVTNRIYNEQFF
>TRBV18|TRBJ1-6
CASSPRQGHQRTLHF
>TRBV6-5|TRBJ2-2
CASSTGGNTGELFF
>TRBV28|TRBJ1-2
CASTQGGGPLDYGYTF
>TRBV27|TRBJ1-2
CASSFQGQPNYGYTF
>TRBV19|TRBJ2-1
CASSILQGPQFF
>TRBV29-1|TRBJ2-5
CSVATGVRETQYF
>TRBV5-4|TRBJ2-7
CASSLGAGGDYEQYF
>TRBV19|TRBJ2-7
CASRPSQGTYEQYF
>TRBV7-2|TRBJ2-3
CASSYRQGSTDTQYF
>TRBV18|TRBJ2-3
CASSPRTGSTDTQYF
>TRBV6-6|TRBJ2-2
CASQVLAYTGELFF
>TRBV18|TRBJ1-1
CASSPLGQGVSEAFF
>TRBV27|TRBJ1-4
CALLGGDRGDEKLFF
>TRBV2|TRBJ2-3
CASSETSPGTQYF
>TRBV18|TRBJ1-1
CASSPSGVNTEAFF
>TRBV5-4|TRBJ2-3
CASSRPGETDTQYF
>TRBV27|TRBJ2-7
CASSHRDSAREQYF
>TRBV7-9|TRBJ2-7
CASSLSAPYEQYF
>TRBV18|TRBJ2-6
CASSPLAISGANVLTF
>TRBV14|TRBJ2-2
CASSQQTGVNTGELFF
>TRBV5-4|TRBJ1-4
CASSPGPGQTTTNEKLFF
>TRBV14|TRBJ2-5
CASSRQTLRETQYF
>TRBV7-6|TRBJ2-5
CASSLMPGAGETQYF
>TRBV5-4|TRBJ1-2
CASSLTTGGGYTF
>TRBV21-1|TRBJ2-3
CASSKGLTPNTDTQYF
>TRBV14|TRBJ2-3
CASSQDVRSTDTQYF
>TRBV5-1|TRBJ1-1
CASSSEEGLNTEAFF
>TRBV6-1|TRBJ2-7
CASSEKGLTGRDEQYF
>TRBV7-8|TRBJ1-3
CASSLVGGGNTIYF